The rows below give T cell receptor beta chains drawn from one sample of a study of identical twins' blood T cells. TCRdb independently ran MiXCR on the 5' RACE reads; one entry per CDR3 protein. The sample shows fewer than 450,000 distinct CDR3 sequences, 25% to 35% of them seen only once. Sequences were obtained from PBMCs. The receptors shown here come from a woman aged 18 to 55 in good health. Each CDR3 is given with its conserved first and last residue. A D gene is named only where the DNA matches it firmly. The size entry is marked missing in some rows and otherwise reads once, few, many or a size class.

d_call clone_size j_call v_call cdr3_aa cdr3_nt
- few TRBJ1-4 TRBV12-3/TRBV12-4 CASGFKSEKLFF TGTGCCAGCGGATTTAAAAGTGAAAAACTGTTTTTT
TRBD1 - TRBJ2-2 TRBV29-1 CSAGTDIYTGELFF TGCAGCGCTGGGACAGATATTTACACCGGGGAGCTGTTTTTT
- many TRBJ1-4 TRBV27 CASSTQNEKLFF TGTGCCAGCAGCACCCAGAATGAAAAACTGTTTTTT
- - TRBJ2-3 TRBV4-2 CASRQVGLRSTDTQYF TGTGCCAGCAGACAAGTCGGACTGCGATCCACAGATACGCAGTATTTT
TRBD2 few TRBJ2-2 TRBV7-2 CASSHGGGRTGELFF TGTGCCAGCAGCCATGGGGGCGGGAGGACCGGGGAGCTGTTTTTT
TRBD2 few TRBJ2-3 TRBV7-9 CATGRGADTQYF TGTGCCACCGGGCGGGGGGCAGATACGCAGTATTTT
TRBD1 - TRBJ2-2 TRBV5-1 CASNRGDTGELFF TGCGCCAGCAACAGGGGTGATACCGGGGAGCTGTTTTTT
- - TRBJ2-5 TRBV6-5 CASSYSFSRETQYF TGTGCCAGCAGTTACTCTTTTAGCCGAGAGACCCAGTACTTC
- few TRBJ1-6 TRBV9 CASSVATGWNSPLHF TGTGCCAGCAGCGTAGCTACGGGGTGGAATTCACCCCTCCACTTT
- - TRBJ2-3 TRBV6-5 CASSTGSRDTQYF TGTGCCAGCAGTACAGGTTCGAGAGATACGCAGTATTTT
- few TRBJ2-3 TRBV6-5 CASSYSMDSTDTQYF TGTGCCAGCAGTTACTCGATGGACAGCACAGATACGCAGTATTTT
- - TRBJ2-5 TRBV5-5 CASSDYLGGFGETQYF TGTGCCAGCAGTGATTACCTCGGGGGCTTCGGGGAGACCCAGTACTTC
- - TRBJ1-3 TRBV20-1 CSARGFVGSSGNTIYF TGCAGTGCTAGGGGGTTTGTTGGGAGCTCTGGAAACACCATATATTTT
- few TRBJ2-1 TRBV27 CASRDGVPNNEQFF TGTGCCAGCAGGGATGGGGTACCCAACAATGAGCAGTTCTTC
- - TRBJ1-1 TRBV20-1 CSARVTPEAFF TGCAGTGCTAGAGTGACACCTGAAGCTTTCTTT
TRBD1 few TRBJ1-2 TRBV12-3/TRBV12-4 CASSLRDSFYGYTF TGTGCCAGCAGCCTGCGGGACAGCTTCTATGGCTACACCTTC
- - TRBJ1-5 TRBV10-2 CASSDVRGDQPQHF TGCGCCAGCAGTGATGTGAGGGGTGATCAGCCCCAGCATTTT
- few TRBJ2-3 TRBV12-3/TRBV12-4 CASTIQQGRTDTQYF TGTGCCAGCACCATTCAACAGGGTCGGACAGATACGCAGTATTTT
- - TRBJ1-1 TRBV30 CAWSSVNTEAFF TGTGCCTGGAGTTCGGTCAACACTGAAGCTTTCTTT
- few TRBJ2-4 TRBV5-1 CASSLPELNIQYF TGCGCCAGCAGCCTCCCGGAGTTGAACATTCAGTACTTC
- - TRBJ2-5 TRBV7-2 CASSLDGGQETQYF TGTGCCAGCAGCTTAGATGGCGGACAAGAGACCCAGTACTTC
TRBD1 - TRBJ1-1 TRBV6-2/TRBV6-3 CASSATGGENTEAFF TGTGCCAGCAGCGCGACAGGGGGCGAAAACACTGAAGCTTTCTTT
- - TRBJ1-5 TRBV27 CASSRGHF TGTGCCAGCAGTCGGGGGCATTTT
- - TRBJ1-1 TRBV10-3 CAAIAWGGLTEAFF TGTGCCGCGATTGCTTGGGGGGGGCTCACTGAAGCTTTCTTT